One and the same sample provided the 7 T cell receptor beta chains below, sequenced in a study of Ad26.COV2.S vaccination and SARS-CoV-2 variants. Treatment in this sample: roughly 19 received Ad26.COV2.S at low or high dose, single or two shots; roughly five received placebo; per-sample allocation not given. The samples were gathered on day 63 after the first injection of vaccine or placebo. The data were produced by immunoSEQ multiplex PCR, yet TCRdb's version contains in-frame clones alone and is incomplete. The sample consists of about 400,000 clones, 89% of them appearing once. The sequences come from peripheral blood, collected in a trial of Ad26.COV2.S vaccine versus placebo. The receptors shown here come from a person aged 18-60 years who received the Ad26.COV2.S COVID-19 vaccine or a placebo.

The table lists this clone with a count of one. The rearrangement joins TRBV11-3 to TRBJ1-4; D unclear. Germline loops: CDR1 SGHNT, CDR2 YENEEA. The CDR3 loop spans 15 amino acids. Between the trimmed V and J ends, which lost 5 bases and 3 bases, there was a span of 13 bases. CDR3 coding DNA: TGTGCCAGCAGCGCCGGGAGCCTATCTAATGAAAAACTGTTTTTT. Translation: CASSAGSLSNEKLFF.

The chain employs TRBV30 and TRBJ2-4; D unresolved. V lost 3 bases and J 9 bases, leaving 12 bases between the germline ends. Looked up from germline, CDR1 is GTSNPN and CDR2 is SVGIG (reference sequence). This CDR3 spans 12 amino acids. CDR3 bases: TGTGCCTGGAGCACCGGCACGGGCATTCAGTACTTC. It encodes CAWSTGTGIQYF.

The rearrangement joins TRBV30 to TRBJ2-2; D unclear. Germline CDR1 reads GTSNPN; CDR2 reads SVGIG (reference sequence). This CDR3 comprises 14 residues. Trimming took 0 bases from V and 6 from J, leaving 11 bases between them. CDR3 nucleotides: TGTGCCTGGAGTGTACGTACTAACCCCGGGGAGCTGTTTTTT. The encoded protein is CAWSVRTNPGELFF.

The rearrangement joins TRBV11-1 to TRBJ2-3; TRBD2 agrees at 14 bases. Per germline, CDR1 SGHAT and CDR2 FQDESV (reference sequence). The CDR3 has 14 amino acids. V dropped 8 bases and J dropped 6; count of bases not matched to a gene: 4. The CDR3 sequence is CASGRTSGRDTQYF. The CDR3 region has the DNA TGTGCCAGCGGGAGGACTAGCGGGAGGGATACGCAGTATTTT.

The sample holds one count of this clone. The genes are TRBV11-3 and TRBJ2-1; D might be TRBD1 (6 bases). In germline, CDR1 is SGHNT, CDR2 YENEEA. The CDR3 spans 17 residues. V was trimmed by 5 bases and J by 6 bases, leaving 23 bases between them. CDR3 sequence: CASSPVAARGFGNEQFF. Here the CDR3 DNA reads TGTGCCAGCAGCCCCGTGGCAGCAAGGGGGTTCGGCAATGAGCAGTTCTTC.

This sequence joins TRBV5-5 and TRBJ2-7; TRBD2 agrees at 11 bases. The CDR3 has 14 amino acids. V gave up 2 bases and J gave up 3 bases; unmatched junction bases: 1. From germline, CDR1 is SGHKS and CDR2 YYEKEE (reference sequence). CDR3 in DNA: TGTGCCAGCAGCTTCCTAGCGGGAGGCTACGAGCAGTACTTC. This gives the protein CASSFLAGGYEQYF.

This rearrangement joins TRBV5-6 to TRBJ1-2; D is perhaps TRBD1 (6 bases). V was cut by 1 base and J by 3 bases, with 13 bases left in between. Germline assignment: CDR1 SGHDT and CDR2 YYEEEE. This CDR3 is built from 15 residues. The CDR3 loop is CASSLSTGLYYGYTF. CDR3 DNA sequence: TGTGCCAGCAGCTTGAGCACAGGGTTGTACTATGGCTACACCTTC.